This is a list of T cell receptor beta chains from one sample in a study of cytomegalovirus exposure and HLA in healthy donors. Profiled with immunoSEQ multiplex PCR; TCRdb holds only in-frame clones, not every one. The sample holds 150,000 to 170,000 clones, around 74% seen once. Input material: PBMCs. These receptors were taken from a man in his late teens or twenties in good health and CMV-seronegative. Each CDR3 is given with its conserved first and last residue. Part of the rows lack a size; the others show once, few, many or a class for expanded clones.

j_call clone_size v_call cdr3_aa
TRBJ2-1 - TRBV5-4 CASSLGTSAYNEQFF
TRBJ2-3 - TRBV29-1 CSVDGLAVTLLPDTQYF
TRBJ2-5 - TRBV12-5 CASGSGLAAHF
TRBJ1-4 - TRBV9 CASSPRTGSEKLFF
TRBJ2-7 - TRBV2 CASRQLGSAGPSYEQYF
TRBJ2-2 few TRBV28 CASSLTLRANTGELFF
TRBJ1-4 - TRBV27 CASSLLTGGGNEKLFF
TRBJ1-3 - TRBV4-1 CASSQEGGFPSSGNTIYF
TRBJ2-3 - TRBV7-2 CASSPPSGTPIVDTQYF
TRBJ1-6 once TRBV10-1 CASSEDRGNSPLHF
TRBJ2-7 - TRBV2 CASQLERGWYEQYF
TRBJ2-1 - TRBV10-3 CAISGTSASVIYNEQFF
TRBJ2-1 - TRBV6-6 CASSYSGLAGRNEQFF
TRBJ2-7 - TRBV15 CATSRDPGTSGKPRQYF
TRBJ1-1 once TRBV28 CASSRPDSYEAFF
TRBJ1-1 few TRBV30 CALKSAGVTFF
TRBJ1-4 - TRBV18 CASSRGQNNEKLFF